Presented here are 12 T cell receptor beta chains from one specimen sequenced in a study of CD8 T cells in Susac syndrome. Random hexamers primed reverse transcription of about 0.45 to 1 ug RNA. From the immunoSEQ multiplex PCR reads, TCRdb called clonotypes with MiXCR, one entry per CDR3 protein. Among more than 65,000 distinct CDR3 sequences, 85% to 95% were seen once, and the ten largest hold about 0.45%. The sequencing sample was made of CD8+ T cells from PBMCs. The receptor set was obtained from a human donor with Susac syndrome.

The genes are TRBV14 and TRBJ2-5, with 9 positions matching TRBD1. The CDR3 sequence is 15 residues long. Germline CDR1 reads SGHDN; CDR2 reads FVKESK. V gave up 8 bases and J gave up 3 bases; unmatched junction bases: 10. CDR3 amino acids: CASGTGGGLEETQYF. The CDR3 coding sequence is TGTGCCAGCGGAACAGGGGGCGGTTTAGAAGAGACCCAGTACTTC.

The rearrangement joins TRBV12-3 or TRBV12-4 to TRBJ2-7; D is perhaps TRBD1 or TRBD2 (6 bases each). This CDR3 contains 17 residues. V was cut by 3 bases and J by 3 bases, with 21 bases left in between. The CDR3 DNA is TGTGCCAGCAGTTTCGGGGGCCGGGAGAAAGGGGACTACGAGCAGTACTTC. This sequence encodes CASSFGGREKGDYEQYF.

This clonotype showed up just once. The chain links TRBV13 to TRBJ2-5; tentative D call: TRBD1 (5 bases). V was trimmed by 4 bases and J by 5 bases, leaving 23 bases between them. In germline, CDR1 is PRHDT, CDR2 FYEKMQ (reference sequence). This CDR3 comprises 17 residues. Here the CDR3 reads CASSSQLGRLKGETQYF. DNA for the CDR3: TGTGCCAGCAGCTCCCAGCTGGGGCGTCTAAAAGGCGAGACCCAGTACTTC. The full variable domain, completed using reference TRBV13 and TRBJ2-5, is AAGVIQSPRHLIKEKRETATLKCYPIPRHDTVYWYQQGPGQDPQFLISFYEKMQSDKGSIPDRFSAQQFSDYHSELNMSSLELGDSALYFCASSSQLGRLKGETQYFGPGTRLLVL.

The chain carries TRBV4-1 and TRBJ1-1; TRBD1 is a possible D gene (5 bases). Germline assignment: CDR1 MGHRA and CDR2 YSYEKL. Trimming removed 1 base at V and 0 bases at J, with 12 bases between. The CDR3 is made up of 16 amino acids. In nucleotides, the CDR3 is TGCGCCAGCAGCCAAGGGGGCACCGGATTGAACACTGAAGCTTTCTTT. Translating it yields CASSQGGTGLNTEAFF.

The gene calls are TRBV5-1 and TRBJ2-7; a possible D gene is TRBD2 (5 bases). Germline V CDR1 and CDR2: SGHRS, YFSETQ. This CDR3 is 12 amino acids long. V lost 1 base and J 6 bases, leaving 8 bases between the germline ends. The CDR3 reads CASSLKSGEQYF. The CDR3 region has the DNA TGCGCCAGCAGCTTGAAGAGCGGCGAGCAGTACTTC.

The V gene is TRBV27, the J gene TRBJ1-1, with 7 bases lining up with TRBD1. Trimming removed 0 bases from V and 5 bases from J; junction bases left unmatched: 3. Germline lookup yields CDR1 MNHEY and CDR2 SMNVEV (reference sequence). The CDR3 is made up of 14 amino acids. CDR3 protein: CASSLSTGRTEAFF. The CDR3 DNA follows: TGTGCCAGCAGTTTATCGACAGGGAGGACTGAAGCTTTCTTT.

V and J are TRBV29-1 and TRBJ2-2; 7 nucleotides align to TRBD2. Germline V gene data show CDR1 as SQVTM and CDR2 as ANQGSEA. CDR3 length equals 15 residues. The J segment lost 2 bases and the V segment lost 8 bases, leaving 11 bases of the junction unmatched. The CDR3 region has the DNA TGCAGCTACGGGAGGTATAAACCCAACACCGGGGAGCTGTTTTTT. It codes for CSYGRYKPNTGELFF.

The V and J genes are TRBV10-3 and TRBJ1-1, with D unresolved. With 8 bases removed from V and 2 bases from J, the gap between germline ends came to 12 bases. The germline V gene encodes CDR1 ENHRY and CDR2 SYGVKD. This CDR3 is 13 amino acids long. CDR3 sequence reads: CAIRTAGNTEAFF. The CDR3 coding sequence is TGTGCCATCCGAACGGCGGGTAACACTGAAGCTTTCTTT.

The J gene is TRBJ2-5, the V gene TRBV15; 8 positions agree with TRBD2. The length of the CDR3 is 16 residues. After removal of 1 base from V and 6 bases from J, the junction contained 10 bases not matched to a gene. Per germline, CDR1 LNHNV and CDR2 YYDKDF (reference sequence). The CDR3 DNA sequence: TGTGCCACCAGCAGAGGGGGTAGCGGGAATGAACAGACCCAGTACTTC. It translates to CATSRGGSGNEQTQYF.

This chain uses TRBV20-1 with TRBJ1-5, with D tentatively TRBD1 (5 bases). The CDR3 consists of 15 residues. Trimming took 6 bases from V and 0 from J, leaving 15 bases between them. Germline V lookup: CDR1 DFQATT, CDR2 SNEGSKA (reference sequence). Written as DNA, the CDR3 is TGCAGTGCCGGGGACGGGTCAGATAGCAATCAGCCCCAGCATTTT. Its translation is CSAGDGSDSNQPQHF.

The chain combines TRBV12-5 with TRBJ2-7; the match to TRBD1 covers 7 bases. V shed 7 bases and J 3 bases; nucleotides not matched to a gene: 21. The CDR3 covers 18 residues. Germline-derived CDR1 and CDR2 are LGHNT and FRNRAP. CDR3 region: CASVTPGQRPPGLYEQYF. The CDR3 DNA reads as TGTGCTAGTGTCACACCGGGACAGCGTCCTCCCGGCCTCTACGAGCAGTACTTC.

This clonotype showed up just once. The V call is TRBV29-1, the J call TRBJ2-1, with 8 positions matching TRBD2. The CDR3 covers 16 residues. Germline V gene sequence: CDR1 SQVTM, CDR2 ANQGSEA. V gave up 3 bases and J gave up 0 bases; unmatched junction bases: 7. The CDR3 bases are TGCAGCGTTGATATCCCAAGCGGGAGCTCCTACAATGAGCAGTTCTTC. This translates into CSVDIPSGSSYNEQFF.